The clone carrying this TCR beta chain was counted many times. TCRdb passed the 5' RACE reads through MiXCR, listing each CDR3 protein once. Of fewer than 55,000 distinct CDR3 sequences detected, over 6% appear once; the ten largest clones hold around 0.55%. This record belongs to a study of neurological immune-mediated disorders. Deletions cut 4 bases from V and 4 bases from J, with 13 bases between. Germline V gene sequence: CDR1 SGHTA, CDR2 FQGNSA. The CDR3 has 15 amino acids. The sequenced material came from CD4+ T cells from blood. The receptor's source is a woman between 35 and 50 years old in good health. The rearrangement links TRBV7-2 to TRBJ2-2; D unclear. The CDR3 DNA follows: TGTGCCAGCAGCTCCCTGGCATTAGCCACCGGGGAGCTGTTTTTT. The encoded protein is CASSSLALATGELFF.